Each of the 16 T cell receptor beta chains below was sequenced from the same sample in a study of blood T cell repertoires in COVID-19. Produced via immunoSEQ multiplex PCR; TCRdb's table is partial and in-frame only. Of about 150,000 clones listed, roughly 91% are singletons. Material: peripheral blood. Receptor source: a man aged 55 to 70 with active or convalescent COVID-19.

The genes are TRBV12-3 or TRBV12-4 and TRBJ2-7; D is possibly TRBD2 (6 bases). The CDR3 has 13 amino acids. V lost 6 bases to trimming and J lost 0 bases, with 9 bases between them. CDR3: CASRTGSSYEQYF. The DNA of the CDR3 is TGTGCCAGCAGGACCGGGAGCTCCTACGAGCAGTACTTC.

The V gene is TRBV6-2 or TRBV6-3, the J gene TRBJ1-6, with 10 bases aligning to TRBD1. Germline trimming cut 4 bases from V and 10 bases from J; bases unmatched to any gene: 10. CDR3 length: 16 residues. Germline CDR1 is MNHEY and CDR2 is SVGEGT. CDR3 sequence: CASSSPRTGGQSPLHF. The CDR3 bases are TGTGCCAGCAGTTCCCCCAGGACAGGGGGACAATCACCCCTCCACTTT.

J is TRBJ1-2 and V is TRBV6-5, with 7 nucleotides matching TRBD1. Per the germline V gene, CDR1 is MNHEY and CDR2 is SVGAGI. The trim removed 5 bases at V and 3 bases at J, leaving 9 bases unmatched. The CDR3 consists of 15 residues. The DNA for the CDR3 is TGTGCCAGCAGTCCCCAAGGGGGCCCCTACTATGGCTACACCTTC. It yields the protein CASSPQGGPYYGYTF.

The gene calls are TRBV6-2 or TRBV6-3 and TRBJ2-1; the match to TRBD1 covers 10 bases. Germline V lookup: CDR1 MNHEY, CDR2 SVGEGT. This CDR3 has 15 residues. V was clipped by 6 bases and J by 6 bases; unmatched bases: 8. The CDR3 DNA sequence: TGTGCCAGCAGCCAGGGACAGGGGTTGTCCAATGAGCAGTTCTTC. Protein: CASSQGQGLSNEQFF.

The V gene is TRBV28, the J gene TRBJ1-2; D ambiguous. The V and J ends lost 7 bases and 5 bases respectively, with 14 bases between them. Germline CDR1 is MDHEN and CDR2 is SYDVKM. There are 13 residues in the CDR3. The CDR3, as DNA: TGTGCCAGCACCCTCGTATTAGAGTATGGCTACACCTTC. This sequence encodes CASTLVLEYGYTF.

J is TRBJ2-2 and V is TRBV7-9; TRBD2 matches 10 bases. The CDR3 has 17 amino acids. V was clipped by 5 bases and J by 0 bases; unmatched bases: 6. CDR1 is SEHNR and CDR2 is FQNEAQ in the germline V gene (reference sequence). CDR3 residues: CASSRGTSATNTGELFF. CDR3 sequence (DNA): TGTGCCAGCAGCCGTGGGACTAGCGCTACGAACACCGGGGAGCTGTTTTTT.

The rearrangement joins TRBV18 to TRBJ2-7; D gene unclear. Trimming took off 0 bases at V and 3 bases at J, with 6 bases between the two ends. This CDR3 is built from 13 residues. CDR1 and CDR2 (germline): KGHSH, LQKENI. The CDR3 DNA reads TGTGCCAGCTCACCACCTTATCGCTACGAGCAGTACTTC. Amino acids: CASSPPYRYEQYF.

The V and J genes are TRBV6-5 and TRBJ2-7; unclear D gene. The CDR3 consists of 11 residues. The germline V gene has CDR1 MNHEY and CDR2 SVGAGI. V dropped 8 bases and J dropped 4 bases, with 9 bases sitting between them. In DNA, the CDR3 is TGTGCCAGCGGCTACTTATACGAGCAGTACTTC. It codes for CASGYLYEQYF.

The chain links TRBV28 to TRBJ1-3, with a weak D call TRBD1 (5 bases). This CDR3 comprises 16 residues. V lost 5 bases, J lost 0 bases, and 14 bases lay in between. Germline V lookup: CDR1 MDHEN, CDR2 SYDVKM. The DNA of the CDR3 is TGTGCCAGCAGTGAGGGACGGGGAGGCTCTGGAAACACCATATATTTT. Protein product: CASSEGRGGSGNTIYF. Variable domain in full (rest from reference TRBV28 and TRBJ1-3): DVKVTQSSRYLVKRTGEKVFLECVQDMDHENMFWYRQDPGLGLRLIYFSYDVKMKEKGDIPEGYSVSREKKERFSLILESASTNQTSMYLCASSEGRGGSGNTIYFGEGSWLTVV.

This clone was counted a few times. The genes are TRBV6-5 and TRBJ1-2, with 8 positions matching TRBD1. Trimming at V came to 5 bases and at J to 7 bases, leaving 3 bases not matched to a gene. This CDR3 has 12 amino acids. CDR1 and CDR2 (germline): MNHEY, SVGAGI. CDR3 residues: CASSRTGGGYTF. The CDR3 DNA follows: TGTGCCAGCAGTCGAACAGGGGGTGGCTACACCTTC.

This clone appeared a few times. The V and J genes are TRBV2 and TRBJ1-2; 7 bases agree with TRBD1. This CDR3 comprises 12 residues. V shed 5 bases, J shed 4 bases, and the junction held 1 base outside the gene matches. Germline-derived CDR1 and CDR2 are SNHLY and FYNNEI. The CDR3 spells CASSRQGYGYTF. The CDR3 nucleotides read TGTGCCAGCAGTCGACAGGGCTATGGCTACACCTTC.

The chain uses TRBV3-1 (or the pseudogene TRBV3-2) and TRBJ2-7, with 9 nucleotides matching TRBD2. CDR3 length equals 13 residues. The V segment lost 8 bases and the J segment 7 bases; nucleotides outside the gene matches: 9. Germline assignment: CDR1 LGHDT and CDR2 YNNKEL (reference sequence). The DNA for the CDR3 is TGTGCCAGCCATAAGCGGGGGGCGACGGAGCAGTACTTC. Amino acid sequence: CASHKRGATEQYF.

CDR3 in amino acids: CASSGHREEEQYF. In DNA, the CDR3 is TGTGCCAGCAGTGGACACAGGGAAGAAGAGCAGTACTTC. The chain carries TRBV2 and TRBJ2-7, with D possibly matching TRBD1 (6 bases). The CDR3 length is 13 residues. Germline V gives CDR1 SNHLY, CDR2 FYNNEI. V gave up 4 bases and J gave up 7 bases, with 14 bases separating them.

The chain is built from TRBV29-1 and TRBJ2-5; 7 bases are shared with TRBD1. After removal of 6 bases from V and 2 bases from J, the junction contained 6 bases not matched to a gene. The CDR3 has 13 residues. Germline V gene sequence: CDR1 SQVTM, CDR2 ANQGSEA. The chain's CDR3 is CSVRGQRQETQYF. The CDR3 DNA reads TGCAGCGTCCGGGGACAGAGACAAGAGACCCAGTACTTC.

The chain uses TRBV12-5 and TRBJ2-3; 8 bases map to TRBD1. Trimming at V came to 6 bases and at J to 3 bases, leaving 14 bases not matched to a gene. This CDR3 comprises 17 residues. The germline gives CDR1 LGHNT, CDR2 FRNRAP. This chain's CDR3 is CASGRAIAGGLTDTQYF. Written as DNA, the CDR3 is TGTGCTAGTGGCCGGGCGATAGCAGGGGGCTTGACAGATACGCAGTATTTT.

This chain links TRBV7-3 with TRBJ1-2; no reliable D call. Trimming stripped 2 bases from V and 6 bases from J, with 16 bases between. Germline V lookup: CDR1 SGHTA, CDR2 FQGTGA. This CDR3 contains 15 residues. The CDR3 DNA reads TGTGCCAGCAGCTTAGTCCTGGATCGCCGGGATGGCTACACCTTC. Translating gives CASSLVLDRRDGYTF.